This T cell receptor (beta chain) came from a study of cytomegalovirus exposure and HLA in healthy donors. PCR involved 60 Vbeta and 13 Jbeta primers. Sequencing used immunoSEQ multiplex PCR; TCRdb keeps in-frame clones, though not all of them. Of some 110,000 clones listed, under 90% were seen once; the top ten hold 3.5% to 4.5%. This clone was found once. Its antigen remains unidentified. CDR1 and CDR2 (germline): SEHNR, FQNEAQ (reference sequence). The CDR3 is 13 amino acids. V was cut by 5 bases and J by 5 bases, with 10 bases left in between. Findings and limits, study-wide: In an earlier analysis, productive rearrangement rates for most beta V segments clustered near 87% or 30%.

V is TRBV7-9 and J is TRBJ1-5; D might be TRBD1 (6 bases). The receptor was isolated from a woman aged 30 to 39 in good health and CMV-seronegative. What was sequenced was PBMCs. This chain's CDR3 is CASSVTGDQPQHF. DNA of the CDR3: TGTGCCAGCAGCGTGACAGGAGATCAGCCCCAGCATTTT.